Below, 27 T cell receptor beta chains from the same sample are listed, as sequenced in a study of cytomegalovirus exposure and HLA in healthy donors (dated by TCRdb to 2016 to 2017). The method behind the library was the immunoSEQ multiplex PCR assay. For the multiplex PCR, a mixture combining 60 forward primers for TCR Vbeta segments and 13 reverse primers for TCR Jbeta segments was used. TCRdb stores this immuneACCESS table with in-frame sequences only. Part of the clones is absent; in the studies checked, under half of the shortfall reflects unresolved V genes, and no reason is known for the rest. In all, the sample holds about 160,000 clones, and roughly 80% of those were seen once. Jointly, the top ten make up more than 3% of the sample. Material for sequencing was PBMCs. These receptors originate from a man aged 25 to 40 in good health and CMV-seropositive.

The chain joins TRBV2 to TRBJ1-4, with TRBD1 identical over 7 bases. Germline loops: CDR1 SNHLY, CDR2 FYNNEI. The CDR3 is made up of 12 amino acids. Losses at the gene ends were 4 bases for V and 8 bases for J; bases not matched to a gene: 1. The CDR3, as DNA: TGTGCCAGCAGTGGGGACAGAGAAAAACTGTTTTTT. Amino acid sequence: CASSGDREKLFF.

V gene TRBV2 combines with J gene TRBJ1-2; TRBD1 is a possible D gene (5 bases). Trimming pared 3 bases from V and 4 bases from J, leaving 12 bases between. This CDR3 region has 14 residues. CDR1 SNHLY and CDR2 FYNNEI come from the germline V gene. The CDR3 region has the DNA TGTGCCAGCAGTGAGAGTGCAGGGCTCTATGGCTACACCTTC. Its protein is CASSESAGLYGYTF.

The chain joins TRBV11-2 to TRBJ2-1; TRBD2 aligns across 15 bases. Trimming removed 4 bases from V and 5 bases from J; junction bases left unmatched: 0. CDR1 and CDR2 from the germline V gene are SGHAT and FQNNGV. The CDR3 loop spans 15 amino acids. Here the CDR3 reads CASSWTSGGDNEQFF. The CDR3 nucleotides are TGTGCCAGCAGCTGGACTAGCGGGGGGGACAATGAGCAGTTCTTC.

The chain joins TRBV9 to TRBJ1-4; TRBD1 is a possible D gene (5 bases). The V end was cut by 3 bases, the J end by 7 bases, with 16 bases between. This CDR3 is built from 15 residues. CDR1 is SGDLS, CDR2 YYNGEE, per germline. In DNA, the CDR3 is TGTGCCAGCAGCGGAGGGGACTTTCATAGTGAAAAACTGTTTTTT. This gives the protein CASSGGDFHSEKLFF.

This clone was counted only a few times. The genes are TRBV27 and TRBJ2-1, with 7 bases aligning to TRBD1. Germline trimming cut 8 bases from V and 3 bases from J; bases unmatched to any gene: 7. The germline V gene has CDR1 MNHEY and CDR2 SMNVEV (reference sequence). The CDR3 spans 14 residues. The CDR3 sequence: CASGRQGLYNEQFF. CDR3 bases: TGTGCCAGCGGTAGACAGGGCCTCTACAATGAGCAGTTCTTC.

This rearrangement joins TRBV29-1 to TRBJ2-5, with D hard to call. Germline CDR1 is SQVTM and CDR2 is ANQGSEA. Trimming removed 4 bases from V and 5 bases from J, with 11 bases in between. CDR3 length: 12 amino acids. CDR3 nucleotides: TGCAGCGTTGTGCTAGTTTGGGAGACCCAGTACTTC. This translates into CSVVLVWETQYF.

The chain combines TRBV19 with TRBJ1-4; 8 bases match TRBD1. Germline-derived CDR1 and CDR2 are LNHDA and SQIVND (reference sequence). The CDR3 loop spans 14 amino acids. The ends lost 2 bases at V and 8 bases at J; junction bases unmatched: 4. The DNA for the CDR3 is TGTGCCAGTAGTATACAGGGGGCGACGGAAAAACTGTTTTTT. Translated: CASSIQGATEKLFF.

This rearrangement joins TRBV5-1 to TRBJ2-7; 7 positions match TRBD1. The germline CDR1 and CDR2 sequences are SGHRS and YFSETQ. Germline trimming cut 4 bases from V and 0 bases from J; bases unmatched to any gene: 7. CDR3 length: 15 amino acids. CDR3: CASSARDRLSYEQYF. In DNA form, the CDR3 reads TGCGCCAGCAGCGCAAGGGACAGACTCTCCTACGAGCAGTACTTC.

The CDR3 nucleotides read TGTGCCAGCAGCGTCGGAAGCACAGGGTTCGATGGCTACACCTTC. Its protein product is CASSVGSTGFDGYTF. This sequence joins TRBV9 and TRBJ1-2; the D gene is possibly TRBD1 (6 bases). The CDR3 contains 15 residues. The V and J ends lost 2 bases and 6 bases respectively, with 17 bases between them. Germline V gene lookup returns CDR1 SGDLS and CDR2 YYNGEE.

For the CDR3, the DNA is TGCGCCAGCAGCCCGGGACTATCGGTCCGCAATCAGCCCCAGCATTTT. This sequence encodes CASSPGLSVRNQPQHF. This chain connects TRBV5-1 to TRBJ1-5; tentative D call: TRBD1 (5 bases). Germline CDR1 SGHRS, CDR2 YFSETQ. The CDR3 totals 16 residues. V shed 4 bases and J shed 2 bases, with 16 bases lying between them. Looking up the rest from reference TRBV5-1 and TRBJ1-5 gives the full variable domain: KAGVTQTPRYLIKTRGQQVTLSCSPISGHRSVSWYQQTPGQGLQFLFEYFSETQRNKGNFPGRFSGRQFSNSRSEMNVSTLELGDSALYLCASSPGLSVRNQPQHFGDGTRLSIL.

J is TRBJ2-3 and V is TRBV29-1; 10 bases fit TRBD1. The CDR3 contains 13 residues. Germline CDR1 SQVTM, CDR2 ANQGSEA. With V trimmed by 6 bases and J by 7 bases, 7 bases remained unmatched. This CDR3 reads CSVRDRGSNTQYF. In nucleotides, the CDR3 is TGCAGCGTGCGGGACAGGGGATCCAATACGCAGTATTTT.

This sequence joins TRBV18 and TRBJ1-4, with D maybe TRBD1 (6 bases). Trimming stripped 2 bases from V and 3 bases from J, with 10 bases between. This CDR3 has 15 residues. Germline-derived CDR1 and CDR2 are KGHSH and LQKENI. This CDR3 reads CASSPGGAANEKLFF. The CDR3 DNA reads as TGTGCCAGCTCACCAGGGGGCGCCGCTAATGAAAAACTGTTTTTT.

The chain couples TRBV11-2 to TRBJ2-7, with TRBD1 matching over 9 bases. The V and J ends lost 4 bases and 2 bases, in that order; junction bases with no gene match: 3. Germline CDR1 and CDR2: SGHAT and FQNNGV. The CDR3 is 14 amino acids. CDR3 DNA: TGTGCCAGCAGCTCGACAGGGGGTCCCTACGAGCAGTACTTC. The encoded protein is CASSSTGGPYEQYF.

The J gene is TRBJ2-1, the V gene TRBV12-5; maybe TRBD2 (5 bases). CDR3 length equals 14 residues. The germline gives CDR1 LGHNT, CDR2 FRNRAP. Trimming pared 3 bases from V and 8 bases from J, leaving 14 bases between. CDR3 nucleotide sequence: TGTGCTAGTGGTTTACCCTTGGTTAGCGATGAGCAGTTCTTC. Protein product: CASGLPLVSDEQFF.

DNA for the CDR3: TGTGCCAGCAGCCCGGGACAGGGCGGCACTGAAGCTTTCTTT. It codes for CASSPGQGGTEAFF. This chain joins TRBV7-6 and TRBJ1-1; 9 nucleotides line up with TRBD1. CDR3 length: 14 residues. After removal of 5 bases from V and 4 bases from J, the junction contained 5 bases not matched to a gene. Per germline, CDR1 SGHVS and CDR2 FNYEAQ.

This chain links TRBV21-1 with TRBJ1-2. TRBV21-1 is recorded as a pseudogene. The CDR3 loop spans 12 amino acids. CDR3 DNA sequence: TGTGCCAGCAGCATGCGGGACTATGGCTACACCTTC. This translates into CASSMRDYGYTF.

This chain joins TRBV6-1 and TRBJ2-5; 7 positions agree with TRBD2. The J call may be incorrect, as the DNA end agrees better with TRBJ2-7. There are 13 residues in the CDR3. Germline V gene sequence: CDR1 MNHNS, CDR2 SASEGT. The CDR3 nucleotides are TGTGCCCTACTAGCGTTGGCTCCCTACGAGCAGTACTTC. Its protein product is CALLALAPYEQYF.

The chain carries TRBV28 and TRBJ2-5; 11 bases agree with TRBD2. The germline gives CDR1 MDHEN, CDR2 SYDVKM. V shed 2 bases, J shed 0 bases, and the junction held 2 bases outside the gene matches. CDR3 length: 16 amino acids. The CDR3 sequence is CASSLELAGDQETQYF. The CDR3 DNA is TGTGCCAGCAGTTTAGAACTAGCGGGGGACCAAGAGACCCAGTACTTC.

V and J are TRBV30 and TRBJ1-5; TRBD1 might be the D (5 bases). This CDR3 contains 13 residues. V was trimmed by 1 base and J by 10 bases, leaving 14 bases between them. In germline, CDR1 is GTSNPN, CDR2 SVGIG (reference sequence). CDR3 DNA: TGTGCCTGGAGTGGCTCCAGGGAAGGTCCCCAGCATTTT. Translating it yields CAWSGSREGPQHF.

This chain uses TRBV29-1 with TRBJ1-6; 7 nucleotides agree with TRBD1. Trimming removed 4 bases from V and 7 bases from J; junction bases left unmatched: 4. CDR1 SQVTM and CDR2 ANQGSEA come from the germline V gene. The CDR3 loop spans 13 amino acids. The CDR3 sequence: CSVGTGPNSPLHF. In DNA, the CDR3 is TGCAGCGTTGGGACAGGACCAAATTCACCCCTCCACTTT.

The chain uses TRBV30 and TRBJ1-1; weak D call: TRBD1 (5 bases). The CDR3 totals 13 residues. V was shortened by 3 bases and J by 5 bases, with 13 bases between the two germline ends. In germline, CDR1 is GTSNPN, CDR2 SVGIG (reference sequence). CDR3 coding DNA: TGTGCCTGGAGGCGTGGGGGGGGGACTGAAGCTTTCTTT. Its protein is CAWRRGGGTEAFF.

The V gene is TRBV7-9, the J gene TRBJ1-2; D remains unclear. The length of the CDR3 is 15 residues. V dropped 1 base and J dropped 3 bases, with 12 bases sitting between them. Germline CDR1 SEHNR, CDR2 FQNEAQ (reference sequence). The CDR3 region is CASSLVVGLDYGYTF. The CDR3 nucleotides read TGTGCCAGCAGCTTAGTCGTGGGCCTTGACTATGGCTACACCTTC.

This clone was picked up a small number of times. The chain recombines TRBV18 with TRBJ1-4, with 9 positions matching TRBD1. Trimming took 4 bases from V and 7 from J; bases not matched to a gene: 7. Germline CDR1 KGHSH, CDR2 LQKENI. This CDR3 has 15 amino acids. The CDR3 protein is CASSLAGTGSEKLFF. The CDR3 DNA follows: TGTGCCAGCTCACTGGCCGGGACAGGGTCTGAAAAACTGTTTTTT.

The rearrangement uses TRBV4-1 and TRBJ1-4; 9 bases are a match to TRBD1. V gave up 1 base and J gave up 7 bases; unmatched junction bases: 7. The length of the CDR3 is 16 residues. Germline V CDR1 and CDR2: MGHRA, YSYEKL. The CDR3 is CASSQGQGQGSEKLFF. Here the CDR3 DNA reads TGCGCCAGCAGCCAAGGCCAGGGACAGGGATCTGAAAAACTGTTTTTT.

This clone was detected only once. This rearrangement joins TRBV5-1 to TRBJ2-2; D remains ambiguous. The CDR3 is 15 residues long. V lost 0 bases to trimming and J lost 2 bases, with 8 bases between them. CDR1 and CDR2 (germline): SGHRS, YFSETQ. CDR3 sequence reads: CASSLEATNTGELFF. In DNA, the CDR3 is TGCGCCAGCAGCTTGGAAGCCACTAACACCGGGGAGCTGTTTTTT.

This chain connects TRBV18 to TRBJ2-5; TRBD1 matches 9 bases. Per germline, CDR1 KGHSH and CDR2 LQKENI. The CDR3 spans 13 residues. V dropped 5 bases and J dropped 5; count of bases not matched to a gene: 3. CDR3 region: CASSSTGGETQYF. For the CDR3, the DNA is TGTGCCAGCTCATCAACAGGGGGCGAGACCCAGTACTTC.

In DNA form, the CDR3 reads TGTGCCAGCAGCTTGGCCCGAGGTTACACTGAAGCTTTCTTT. This gives the protein CASSLARGYTEAFF. The genes are TRBV5-5 and TRBJ1-1, with D hard to call. Germline V gene sequence: CDR1 SGHKS, CDR2 YYEKEE (reference sequence). Deletions cut 0 bases from V and 3 bases from J, with 9 bases between. The CDR3 extends over 14 amino acids.